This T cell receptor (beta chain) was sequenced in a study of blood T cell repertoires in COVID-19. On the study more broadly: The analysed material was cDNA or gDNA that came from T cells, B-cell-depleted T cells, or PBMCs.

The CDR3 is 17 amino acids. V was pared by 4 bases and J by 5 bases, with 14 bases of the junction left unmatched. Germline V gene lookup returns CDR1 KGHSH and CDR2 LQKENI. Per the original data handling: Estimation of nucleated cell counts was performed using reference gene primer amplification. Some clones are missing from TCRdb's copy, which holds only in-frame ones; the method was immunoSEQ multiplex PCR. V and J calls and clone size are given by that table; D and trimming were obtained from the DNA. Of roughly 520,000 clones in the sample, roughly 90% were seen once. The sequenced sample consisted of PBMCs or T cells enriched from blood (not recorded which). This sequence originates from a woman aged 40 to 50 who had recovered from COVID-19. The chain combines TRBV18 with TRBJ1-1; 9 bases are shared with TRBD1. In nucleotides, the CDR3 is TGTGCCAGCTCACTCTCACCACAGGGGGCGATAAGAACTGAAGCTTTCTTT. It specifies CASSLSPQGAIRTEAFF.